These T cell receptor beta chains were read from a single sample in a study of shared clonotypes between healthy human individuals. Clones were read by immunoSEQ multiplex PCR, and TCRdb kept only the in-frame ones, dropping some. The sample lists approximately 620,000 clones; more than 95% were seen once. Sequenced input: naive CD4+ T cells sorted from blood. The receptor set was obtained from a woman aged 25 to 39 in good health. CDR3s include the opening cysteine and the closing phenylalanine or tryptophan. The order of the fields is V gene, J gene, clone size, D gene, CDR3 DNA, CDR3 protein. The D gene is left open where the match is weak. Size is stated for part of the rows, as once, few or many counts, or as a class when the clone is expanded.

TRBV28	TRBJ1-2	NA	NA	TGTGCCAGCAGTCGGCCCCAGGGCTACACCTTC	CASSRPQGYTF
TRBV28	TRBJ1-1	NA	NA	TGTGCCAGCAGTTTCGGGGGTCACCGCGAGGCTGAAGCTTTCTTT	CASSFGGHREAEAFF
TRBV10-1	TRBJ2-1	once	NA	TGCGCCAGCCCCAGACAGGTCACCTACAATGAGCAGTTCTTC	CASPRQVTYNEQFF
TRBV27	TRBJ2-3	NA	NA	TGTGCCAGCAGTTACAGCCGGGAAGATACGCAGTATTTT	CASSYSREDTQYF
TRBV6-5	TRBJ1-2	NA	NA	TGTGCCAGCAGCCGCCCCCGGGGCGCCAACTATGGCTACACCTTC	CASSRPRGANYGYTF
TRBV6-6	TRBJ2-1	NA	NA	TGTGCCAGCAGCCCGTCCAATGAGCAGTTCTTC	CASSPSNEQFF
TRBV6-1	TRBJ1-5	NA	NA	TGTGCCAGCTCCGTGGTTAACAATCAGCCCCAGCATTTT	CASSVVNNQPQHF
TRBV10-2	TRBJ2-3	once	TRBD2	TGCGCCAGCAGGCAACTAGCGGGGGGAGGGTTAGATACGCAGTATTTT	CASRQLAGGGLDTQYF
TRBV2	TRBJ1-5	NA	NA	TGTGCCAGCAGTGTAACACAGTATAGCAATCAGCCCCAGCATTTT	CASSVTQYSNQPQHF
TRBV18	TRBJ2-5	NA	NA	TGTGCCAGCTCACCGAAACAGGGTCCCGAGACCCAGTACTTC	CASSPKQGPETQYF
TRBV2	TRBJ2-3	NA	NA	TGTGCCAGCAGTTCCGTGGCAGGGGAGGCAGATACGCAGTATTTT	CASSSVAGEADTQYF
TRBV30	TRBJ1-1	NA	NA	TGTGCCTGGGGTCTCCGAGGAGGCACTGAAGCTTTCTTT	CAWGLRGGTEAFF
TRBV27	TRBJ2-1	NA	NA	TGTGCCAGCAGTTTATTTTGTCTGGGCGGGAAGGGGTCCTACAATGAGCAGTTCTTC	CASSLFCLGGKGSYNEQFF
TRBV2	TRBJ1-3	NA	NA	TGTGCCAGCAGTGAGGCCTTTACCATATATTTT	CASSEAFTIYF
TRBV5-8	TRBJ1-1	NA	TRBD1	TGTGCCAGCAGCTTTACAGGGGGCGCGGTGGTCACTGAAGCTTTCTTT	CASSFTGGAVVTEAFF